This is a list of T cell receptor beta chains from one sample in a study of somatic mutations in cytotoxic T cells in rheumatoid arthritis. Sequencing used immunoSEQ multiplex PCR; TCRdb keeps in-frame clones, though not all of them. The top ten clones hold roughly a tenth of a sample with 20,000 or so clones, approximately 80% of them seen once. Sequenced material: CD8+ T cells sorted from blood. These receptor sequences come from a woman aged 50 to 60 in good health. The CDR3 runs from the conserved cysteine through the conserved F or W.

>12|TRBV18|TRBJ1-1
CASSGPNTEAFF
>17|TRBV7-6|TRBJ1-5
CASSLTPFREGNQPQHF
>18|TRBV4-1|TRBJ1-1
CASSQKGQDVPLGTEAFF
>13|TRBV5-6|TRBJ2-5
CASSLVAQETQYF
>18|TRBV7-8|TRBJ2-5
CASSLAGRAMMGDETQYF
>14|TRBV10-1|TRBJ2-7
CASSESPMGLEQYF
>13|TRBV4-1|TRBJ2-1
CASSRGTGNEQFF
>15|TRBV27|TRBJ2-7
CASSPLGQALGEQYF
>14|TRBV6-5|TRBJ2-3
CASSSSGGTDTQYF
>15|TRBV4-1|TRBJ2-7
CASSQDPGLAHEQYF
>13|TRBV6-1|TRBJ2-7
CASSVQVSYEQYF
>16|TRBV30|TRBJ2-5
CAWRRGYSGEEETQYF
>14|TRBV13|TRBJ2-5
CASSGREVDGTQYF
>14|TRBV29-1|TRBJ2-1
CSVERTSEYNEQFF
>13|TRBV4-2|TRBJ1-5
CASSPFLNQPQHF
>14|TRBV5-5|TRBJ2-1
CASSFSGSYNEQFF
>13|TRBV10-1|TRBJ2-5
CASSERSRETQYF
>15|TRBV28|TRBJ1-2
CASSLSQGANYGYTF
>12|TRBV7-2|TRBJ1-5
CASSLGSEPQHF
>15|TRBV6-1|TRBJ2-3
CASSEGSTSTDTQYF
>15|TRBV6-5|TRBJ1-5
CASREDRGRNQPQHF
>15|TRBV2|TRBJ2-5
CASRGDVSIQETQYF
>14|TRBV19|TRBJ2-7
CASSLTGAHNQQYF
>11|TRBV19|TRBJ1-2
CASGPPYGYTF
>13|TRBV14|TRBJ2-1
CASSLVSGNEQFF
>16|TRBV16|TRBJ1-2
CASSQSPRQAGYGYTF
>13|TRBV7-8|TRBJ2-7
CASSPGQSYEQYF
>14|TRBV27|TRBJ2-7
CASSLRGVGYEQYF
>11|TRBV10-1|TRBJ2-1
CASELGGEQFF
>15|TRBV4-1|TRBJ2-7
CASSQVAGTGYEQYF
>14|TRBV5-6|TRBJ1-1
CASSFGRMNTEAFF
>16|TRBV5-4|TRBJ2-1
CASSAGLGTPYNEQFF